The 26 T cell receptor beta chains presented below share a single source sample, sequenced in a study of blood T cells in healthy people across ages. Then a second PCR, running about 6 to 11 cycles, was carried out with a sample-barcoded 5' primer and a J-beta primer mix. TCRdb redid the calling of the 5' RACE reads with MiXCR, one entry per CDR3 protein. This sample has 600,000 or so distinct CDR3 sequences, with about 30% found just once. The source material was blood. The source of these receptors is an elderly woman in good health.

Regarding this clonotype: Being one base from a much bigger clone, this may be a read error. V gene TRBV30 combines with J gene TRBJ1-2; D gene ambiguous. Per germline, CDR1 GTSNPN and CDR2 SVGIG (reference sequence). V lost 1 base, J lost 0 bases, and 9 bases lay in between. CDR3 length: 14 residues. This chain's CDR3 is CAWSGTRTNYGYTF. The CDR3 nucleotides are TGTGCCTGGAGTGGAACACGCACTAACTATGGCTACACCTTC.

This clonotype occurred a few times. The rearrangement joins TRBV6-2 or TRBV6-3 to TRBJ2-7; D is ambiguous. V was cut by 5 bases and J by 5 bases, with 16 bases left in between. Germline V CDR1 and CDR2: MNHEY, SVGEGT. The CDR3 loop spans 14 amino acids. The CDR3 DNA reads TGTGCCAGCAGTCATCTAGTCTGGGGTGACGAGCAGTACTTC. Translating gives CASSHLVWGDEQYF.

This clonotype was detected ten times or more. The chain couples TRBV20-1 to TRBJ2-7; TRBD1 matches at 10 bases. The CDR3 has 13 residues. Losses at the gene ends were 6 bases for V and 3 bases for J; bases not matched to a gene: 5. The germline gives CDR1 DFQATT, CDR2 SNEGSKA (reference sequence). The CDR3 region is CSATGTGVYEQYF. As DNA, the CDR3 is TGCAGTGCCACCGGGACAGGGGTCTACGAGCAGTACTTC.

This clonotype was counted a few times. V is TRBV29-1 and J is TRBJ1-1, with D perhaps matching TRBD1 (6 bases). V lost 6 bases, J lost 2 bases, and 13 bases lay in between. The germline V gene encodes CDR1 SQVTM and CDR2 ANQGSEA. CDR3 size: 13 residues. DNA for the CDR3: TGCAGCGTCCACAGGGTTTTTAACACTGAAGCTTTCTTT. It encodes CSVHRVFNTEAFF.

This chain links TRBV12-3 or TRBV12-4 with TRBJ2-1; 7 bases are a match to TRBD1. V lost 4 bases, J lost 7 bases, and 10 bases stayed unmatched. The CDR3 is 15 residues long. The CDR3, as DNA: TGTGCCAGCAGTTCAAGAGGGGGCGCGAGGAATGAGCAGTTCTTC. It codes for CASSSRGGARNEQFF.

The table lists this clonotype with many counts. V usage is TRBV20-1 and J usage is TRBJ2-1, with 8 bases identical to TRBD2. The V segment lost 1 base and the J segment 0 bases; nucleotides outside the gene matches: 11. This CDR3 has 18 amino acids. CDR1 and CDR2 from the germline V gene are DFQATT and SNEGSKA (reference sequence). CDR3 in DNA: TGCAGTGCTAGAGCATTACGCCGGCGGGGGGCCTCCTACAATGAGCAGTTCTTC. Its protein product is CSARALRRRGASYNEQFF.

This clonotype was observed at least ten times. The rearrangement joins TRBV7-9 to TRBJ2-5, with 12 bases aligning to TRBD2. The V gene's germline CDR1 is SEHNR and CDR2 FQNEAQ (reference sequence). J was trimmed by 4 bases and V by 6 bases; bases with no gene match: 9. CDR3 length: 16 residues. The CDR3: CASSSPGLAGRETQYF. For the CDR3, the DNA is TGTGCCAGCAGTTCTCCTGGACTAGCGGGGAGAGAGACCCAGTACTTC.

In its sample, this clonotype was seen many times. V and J are TRBV29-1 and TRBJ1-2; the D gene is possibly TRBD1 (5 bases). Germline V gene data show CDR1 as SQVTM and CDR2 as ANQGSEA. This CDR3 is built from 12 residues. V was clipped by 5 bases and J by 5 bases, with 12 bases between them. The CDR3 sequence is CSVPGTGYGYTF. The CDR3 coding sequence is TGCAGCGTTCCCGGGACCGGGTATGGCTACACCTTC.

CDR3 amino acids: CASSLREGGPSGANVLTF. In DNA form, the CDR3 reads TGTGCCAGCAGCTTACGAGAGGGAGGGCCATCTGGGGCCAACGTCCTGACTTTC. This chain links TRBV7-9 with TRBJ2-6, with 7 bases matching TRBD2. Germline-derived CDR1 and CDR2 are SEHNR and FQNEAQ (reference sequence). Trimming cost V 2 bases and J 1 base; bases outside gene matches: 8. The CDR3 is 18 amino acids.

This clonotype was counted ten times or more. This chain links TRBV29-1 with TRBJ2-7; 9 nucleotides agree with TRBD1. This CDR3 region has 16 residues. V was clipped by 6 bases and J by 0 bases; unmatched bases: 12. CDR1 is SQVTM, CDR2 ANQGSEA, per germline. CDR3 region: CSVLGSDRGYSYEQYF. The CDR3, as DNA: TGCAGCGTCTTGGGCTCGGACAGGGGCTACTCCTACGAGCAGTACTTC.

This clonotype has a count of ten or more. This chain links TRBV6-5 with TRBJ2-6, with a weak D call TRBD1 (6 bases). Between the trimmed V and J ends, which lost 4 bases and 1 base, there was a span of 17 bases. CDR3 size: 18 residues. Per the germline V gene, CDR1 is MNHEY and CDR2 is SVGAGI. This CDR3 reads CASSSYGTIVSGANVLTF. The CDR3 bases are TGTGCCAGCAGTTCCTACGGGACAATAGTTTCTGGGGCCAACGTCCTGACTTTC.

There are many counts of this clonotype. J is TRBJ2-1 and V is TRBV7-2; 13 bases are shared with TRBD2. The V gene end was trimmed by 4 bases and the J gene end by 7 bases; junction bases not matched to a gene: 4. CDR1 is SGHTA and CDR2 is FQGNSA in the germline V gene. This CDR3 region has 15 residues. The CDR3 DNA sequence: TGTGCCAGCAGCTCAGGACTAGCGGGGGCGAATGAGCAGTTCTTC. This gives the protein CASSSGLAGANEQFF.

This clonotype came up a few times. The chain joins TRBV6-1 to TRBJ2-2, with D perhaps given as TRBD1 or TRBD2 (5 bases each). The germline CDR1 and CDR2 sequences are MNHNS and SASEGT. This CDR3 contains 14 residues. Trimming left V 8 bases short and J 6 bases short, with 16 bases between. Here the CDR3 reads CASFWGSSAGELFF. The CDR3, as DNA: TGTGCCAGCTTTTGGGGGAGCTCCGCCGGGGAGCTGTTTTTT.

This clonotype was detected ten times or more. The chain has TRBV6-5 and TRBJ1-2, with D possibly matching TRBD1 (5 bases). This CDR3 has 12 amino acids. The V end lost 2 bases, the J end lost 7 bases, and 8 bases lay between the germline ends. From germline, CDR1 is MNHEY and CDR2 SVGAGI. The CDR3 DNA is TGTGCCAGCAGTTACGCAGGGAGTGGCTACACCTTC. It codes for CASSYAGSGYTF.

This clonotype was observed a few times. A read error may explain this, as a much larger clone is one base away. This chain connects TRBV20-1 to TRBJ1-3, with a tentative D call TRBD1 (5 bases). The CDR3 length is 16 residues. Looked up from germline, CDR1 is DFQATT and CDR2 is SNEGSKA (reference sequence). The CDR3 loop reads CSARSSGVGSGTTIYF. CDR3 bases: TGCAGTGCTCGGTCGTCGGGGGTTGGCTCTGGAACCACCATATATTTT.

In regard to this clonotype: A read error may account for a junction end that differs from germline. V and J are TRBV2 and TRBJ2-7, with D possibly matching TRBD1 (6 bases). Germline lookup yields CDR1 SNHLY and CDR2 FYNNEI. The CDR3 is 12 amino acids. CDR3 amino acids: CASRPGYRVLDF. In DNA, the CDR3 is TGTGCCAGCAGACCGGGATACAGGGTTCTCGACTTC.

In its sample, this clonotype was seen a few times. V usage is TRBV2 and J usage is TRBJ2-1; 8 bases match TRBD1. The CDR3 sequence is 15 residues long. V trimming: 7 bases; J trimming: 9 bases; junction bases outside the gene matches: 14. CDR1 and CDR2 (germline): SNHLY, FYNNEI. CDR3 sequence (DNA): TGTGCCAGCACCCCGGACAGGGCCTCGGGCCTTGAGCAGTTCTTC. It encodes CASTPDRASGLEQFF.

Ten or more counts support this clonotype. The chain couples TRBV12-3 or TRBV12-4 to TRBJ2-1; 11 bases are a match to TRBD2. The CDR3 spans 15 residues. J gave up 8 bases and V 5 bases, and 8 bases lay outside the gene matches. CDR3 loop: CASSVLAGGRDEQFF. The CDR3 DNA sequence: TGTGCCAGCAGTGTTCTAGCGGGGGGCCGCGATGAGCAGTTCTTC.

DNA of the CDR3: TGTGCCACCAGCAGAGGGGACAGGGGCGAGGGGACCCAGCATTTT. Translated, it gives CATSRGDRGEGTQHF. This chain joins TRBV15 and TRBJ1-5, with TRBD1 matching 10 bases. CDR3 length: 15 residues. Germline-derived CDR1 and CDR2 are LNHNV and YYDKDF (reference sequence). The ends lost 1 base at V and 11 bases at J; junction bases unmatched: 8.

Details on this clonotype: A read error is possible here, since a much larger clone lies one base away. This chain connects TRBV9 to TRBJ2-3; TRBD1 matches 7 bases. The CDR3 covers 17 residues. V lost 3 bases and J lost 2; bases outside the gene matches: 12. CDR1 is SGDLS, CDR2 YYNGEE, per germline. The CDR3 DNA follows: TGTGCCAGCAGCGCGCTTCCCCGGGACAGATACACAGATACGCAGTATTTT. Protein sequence: CASSALPRDRYTDTQYF.

This clonotype was counted at least ten times. This chain links TRBV20-1 with TRBJ1-5, with D maybe TRBD1 (6 bases). Per germline, CDR1 DFQATT and CDR2 SNEGSKA (reference sequence). The V gene lost 1 base and the J gene lost 5 bases, with 15 bases spanning the gap. This CDR3 is 15 amino acids long. This chain's CDR3 is CSARGGPGEDQPQHF. The CDR3 region has the DNA TGCAGTGCTAGAGGGGGACCAGGGGAAGATCAGCCCCAGCATTTT.

The chain employs TRBV28 and TRBJ1-4, with 7 bases lining up with TRBD1. CDR3 length: 12 residues. V lost 6 bases, J lost 8 bases, and 3 bases stayed unmatched. Germline V lookup: CDR1 MDHEN, CDR2 SYDVKM. The CDR3 loop reads CASRTGLEKLFF. CDR3 DNA sequence: TGTGCCAGCAGGACAGGGTTAGAAAAACTGTTTTTT.

This clonotype was observed at least ten times. This sequence joins TRBV21-1 and TRBJ1-2; the tabulated D call, TRBD1, remains unverified against the DNA. TRBV21-1 is a listed pseudogene. The CDR3 contains 15 residues. DNA of the CDR3: TGTGCCAGCAGCAAAAGCCAGGGGAGAGGCTATGGCTACACCTTC. It yields the protein CASSKSQGRGYGYTF.

This chain connects TRBV5-1 to TRBJ2-5; 7 nucleotides match TRBD1. TRBJ2-7 explains the end of the DNA better; the J call may be wrong. Germline CDR1 reads SGHRS; CDR2 reads YFSETQ. This CDR3 spans 13 amino acids. This CDR3 is CASTGTVAYEQYF. The CDR3 bases are TGCGCCAGCACCGGGACAGTAGCCTACGAGCAGTACTTC.

V is TRBV6-2 or TRBV6-3 and J is TRBJ1-2, with D perhaps TRBD1 (5 bases). CDR1 MNHEY and CDR2 SVGEGT come from the germline V gene. The CDR3 length is 13 residues. Trimming pared 6 bases from V and 2 bases from J, leaving 10 bases between. DNA for the CDR3: TGTGCCAGCAGAGACCCAGGGAACTATGGCTACACCTTC. Protein: CASRDPGNYGYTF.

In regard to this clonotype: This could be a read error, since a much larger clone is one nucleotide away. The V gene is TRBV5-5, the J gene TRBJ1-1; D gene uncertain. The CDR3 loop spans 11 amino acids. Looked up from germline, CDR1 is SGHKS and CDR2 is YYEKEE (reference sequence). In DNA form, the CDR3 reads TGTACCAGCAGCGTAAACACTGAAGCTTTCTTT. It specifies CTSSVNTEAFF. The full variable domain, with the rest looked up from reference TRBV5-5 and TRBJ1-1, is DAGVTQSPTHLIKTRGQQVTLRCSPISGHKSVSWYQQVLGQGPQFIFQYYEKEERGRGNFPDRFSARQFPNYSSELNVNALLLGDSALYLCTSSVNTEAFFGQGTRLTVV.